A single sample is the source of the 10 T cell receptor beta chains below, sequenced in a study of immune cell composition in non-small cell lung cancer. TCRdb's table, derived via immunoSEQ multiplex PCR, lists solely in-frame clones and lacks some. The table has approximately 14,000 clones, about 70% seen once. Material: lung tumor tissue. These receptors all stem from a human donor with non-small cell lung cancer.

This clone occurred once. The chain couples TRBV6-5 to TRBJ1-1, with 9 bases lining up with TRBD1. The CDR3 length is 13 residues. Per germline, CDR1 MNHEY and CDR2 SVGAGI. V was pared by 0 bases and J by 10 bases, with 3 bases of the junction left unmatched. The CDR3 DNA sequence: TGTGCCAGCAGTTACTCGAACAGGGGGCGAGCTTTCTTT. It specifies CASSYSNRGRAFF.

This clone was counted only a few times. This chain links TRBV18 with TRBJ2-2, with D hard to call. Germline V CDR1 and CDR2: KGHSH, LQKENI. V shed 4 bases and J shed 7 bases, with 4 bases lying between them. The CDR3 contains 11 residues. CDR3 in DNA: TGTGCCAGCTCACTAGACGGGGAGCTGTTTTTT. This sequence encodes CASSLDGELFF.

V and J are TRBV4-1 and TRBJ2-5; 7 positions match TRBD2. This CDR3 has 17 residues. The germline V gene has CDR1 MGHRA and CDR2 YSYEKL. V shed 0 bases, J shed 2 bases, and the junction held 9 bases outside the gene matches. CDR3 amino acids: CASSQDLQTGGQETQYF. The CDR3 nucleotides are TGCGCCAGCAGCCAAGATCTACAGACGGGGGGTCAAGAGACCCAGTACTTC.

This clone has only a few counts. J is TRBJ2-7 and V is TRBV9; D may be TRBD2 (5 bases). Trimming cost V 0 bases and J 3 bases, with 10 bases left between them. CDR3 length equals 14 residues. Germline CDR1 reads SGDLS; CDR2 reads YYNGEE. The CDR3 spells CASSVGEGFYEQYF. The CDR3 DNA sequence: TGTGCCAGCAGCGTAGGAGAGGGCTTCTACGAGCAGTACTTC. The whole variable domain, filled in from reference TRBV9 and TRBJ2-7, reads DSGVTQTPKHLITATGQRVTLRCSPRSGDLSVYWYQQSLDQGLQFLIQYYNGEERAKGNILERFSAQQFPDLHSELNLSSLELGDSALYFCASSVGEGFYEQYFGPGTRLTVT.

This clone came up a few times. The chain couples TRBV5-1 to TRBJ2-7, with 7 nucleotides matching TRBD1. From germline, CDR1 is SGHRS and CDR2 YFSETQ. This CDR3 spans 15 amino acids. V gave up 0 bases and J gave up 3 bases; unmatched junction bases: 6. For the CDR3, the DNA is TGCGCCAGCAGCTTGGGAACAGGGGAAGTCTACGAGCAGTACTTC. Amino acid sequence: CASSLGTGEVYEQYF.

This clone has a single count. The rearrangement links TRBV9 to TRBJ1-3; D gene unclear. CDR1 and CDR2 (germline): SGDLS, YYNGEE. The CDR3 runs to 13 residues. V lost 4 bases, J lost 1 base, and 6 bases lay in between. CDR3 in DNA: TGTGCCAGCAGCTATACTTCTGGAAACACCATATATTTT. It yields the protein CASSYTSGNTIYF.

This clone has just one count. The chain has TRBV5-4 and TRBJ2-6; no clear D gene. The V and J ends lost 0 bases and 0 bases respectively, with 4 bases between them. Germline assignment: CDR1 SGHNT and CDR2 YYREEE (reference sequence). This CDR3 has 15 residues. The CDR3 sequence is CASSLAYSGANVLTF. The DNA for the CDR3 is TGTGCCAGCAGCTTGGCGTACTCTGGGGCCAACGTCCTGACTTTC.

The genes are TRBV18 and TRBJ1-5; D might be TRBD1 (6 bases). The CDR3 loop spans 16 amino acids. Between the trimmed V and J ends, which lost 4 bases and 6 bases, there was a span of 19 bases. Germline V gives CDR1 KGHSH, CDR2 LQKENI. The CDR3 DNA reads as TGTGCCAGCTCACAGCAAACAGGGTCGGGGCGTCAGCCCCAGCATTTT. Amino acid sequence: CASSQQTGSGRQPQHF.

The chain is built from TRBV19 and TRBJ2-6; unclear D gene. V was trimmed by 1 base and J by 4 bases, leaving 14 bases between them. Germline CDR1 and CDR2: LNHDA and SQIVND (reference sequence). This CDR3 is built from 17 residues. This chain's CDR3 is CASSIGQSVSGANVLTF. The CDR3 bases are TGTGCCAGTAGTATAGGGCAGTCCGTCTCGGGGGCCAACGTCCTGACTTTC.

The table lists this clone with a count of one. The chain has TRBV21-1 and TRBJ1-2. TRBV21-1 is tagged as a pseudogene. The CDR3 consists of 18 residues. The CDR3 DNA is TGTGCCAGCAGCTTAAAATTTTGGGGACTTCCAGTCCGCTATGGCTACACCTTC. Translating it yields CASSLKFWGLPVRYGYTF.